These T cell receptor beta chains were read from a single sample in a study of cytomegalovirus exposure and HLA in healthy donors. Sequencing used immunoSEQ multiplex PCR; TCRdb keeps in-frame clones, though not all of them. The table lists about 200,000 clones, roughly 80% of them singletons. Sequenced: PBMCs. The receptors were gathered from a woman in her late teens or twenties in good health and CMV-seronegative. Both conserved end residues are part of each CDR3. The D gene is left open where the match is weak. The size field is filled for only some rows; it gives once, few, many or a size class.

DNA: TGTGCCAGCAGATGCGGGACAGGGTACTACGAGCAGTACTTC
CDR3: CASRCGTGYYEQYF
J: TRBJ2-7
V: TRBV9
size: NA
D: TRBD1

DNA: TGCGCCAGCAGCCAACTGACTACGGCTGAGCAGTTCTTC
CDR3: CASSQLTTAEQFF
J: TRBJ2-1
V: TRBV4-3
size: NA
D: NA

DNA: TGTGCCAGCAGCCCACCCGGGACTAGCTACGAGCAGTACTTC
CDR3: CASSPPGTSYEQYF
J: TRBJ2-7
V: TRBV5-6
size: few
D: TRBD2

DNA: TGTGCCTGGAGTGGATCAGGGGTCACTGAAGCTTTCTTT
CDR3: CAWSGSGVTEAFF
J: TRBJ1-1
V: TRBV30
size: NA
D: NA

DNA: TGTGCCAGCAGCCCACACGTTGCCTACGAGCAGTACTTC
CDR3: CASSPHVAYEQYF
J: TRBJ2-7
V: TRBV7-9
size: NA
D: NA

DNA: TGTGCCAGCAGCTTAGGGGCTAGCGGGATGGATGAGCAGTTCTTC
CDR3: CASSLGASGMDEQFF
J: TRBJ2-1
V: TRBV7-9
size: few
D: TRBD2

DNA: TGTGCCAGCAGTTACTCAAGGGGTTCGAGCACTGAAGCTTTCTTT
CDR3: CASSYSRGSSTEAFF
J: TRBJ1-1
V: TRBV6-6
size: NA
D: NA

DNA: TGTGCCACCAGCAGAGACACAGGGAGCTCCTACGAGCAGTACTTC
CDR3: CATSRDTGSSYEQYF
J: TRBJ2-7
V: TRBV15
size: NA
D: NA

DNA: TGCGCCAGCAGCCAAGGGCAAGGGACAGGGTCCTACGAGCAGTACTTC
CDR3: CASSQGQGTGSYEQYF
J: TRBJ2-7
V: TRBV4-3
size: NA
D: TRBD1

DNA: TGTGCCTGGAGTGTGACAGCTGGAAACACCATATATTTT
CDR3: CAWSVTAGNTIYF
J: TRBJ1-3
V: TRBV30
size: few
D: NA

DNA: TGCGCCAGCAGCTCGGTAGTAGATACGCAGTATTTT
CDR3: CASSSVVDTQYF
J: TRBJ2-3
V: TRBV5-1
size: NA
D: NA

DNA: TGTGCCAGTAGTATGATGGCGGGTTTTAGCCATGAGCAGTTCTTC
CDR3: CASSMMAGFSHEQFF
J: TRBJ2-1
V: TRBV19
size: NA
D: NA

DNA: TGTGCCACTTCCGGGACAGGGCGGGAGCAGTACTTC
CDR3: CATSGTGREQYF
J: TRBJ2-7
V: TRBV7-8
size: NA
D: TRBD1

DNA: TGTGCCAGCAGTTCATGGACAGGGGTAGTCACTGAAGCTTTCTTT
CDR3: CASSSWTGVVTEAFF
J: TRBJ1-1
V: TRBV28
size: NA
D: TRBD1

DNA: TGTGCCAGCAGCTTACGTGGACTAGCCCATGAGCAGTTCTTC
CDR3: CASSLRGLAHEQFF
J: TRBJ2-1
V: TRBV5-6
size: NA
D: TRBD2

DNA: TGTGCCAGCAGTTACTATCCCGGGACAGAGAGCTCCTACAATGAGCAGTTCTTC
CDR3: CASSYYPGTESSYNEQFF
J: TRBJ2-1
V: TRBV11-2
size: NA
D: TRBD1

DNA: TGTGCCAGCAGCGGAGGGACAGGGGGCACCCAGATCTATGGCTACACCTTC
CDR3: CASSGGTGGTQIYGYTF
J: TRBJ1-2
V: TRBV7-2
size: NA
D: TRBD1

DNA: TGTGCCAGCAGCAAAAGGGCGGGACGGTCTAATAATGAGCAGTTCTTC
CDR3: CASSKRAGRSNNEQFF
J: TRBJ2-1
V: TRBV21-1
size: NA
D: NA

DNA: TGTGCCAGCAGCCAAACTAGCGGGAGATTAGAGACCCAGTACTTC
CDR3: CASSQTSGRLETQYF
J: TRBJ2-5
V: TRBV7-2
size: NA
D: TRBD2

DNA: TGTGCCAGCAGCTCAAGCCCCGAACTCACAGATACGCAGTATTTT
CDR3: CASSSSPELTDTQYF
J: TRBJ2-3
V: TRBV5-6
size: NA
D: NA

DNA: TGTGCCAGCTCCTTCCTCGAGGCCGAAAAAACGATCGAGCAGTACTTC
CDR3: CASSFLEAEKTIEQYF
J: TRBJ2-7
V: TRBV18
size: NA
D: NA

DNA: TGTGCCACCCCGGGACAGAGCACAGATACGCAGTATTTT
CDR3: CATPGQSTDTQYF
J: TRBJ2-3
V: TRBV6-1
size: NA
D: TRBD1

DNA: TGTGCCAGCAGCCGCGCCGGGACAGGGGAGGTTAGCAATCAGCCCCAGCATTTT
CDR3: CASSRAGTGEVSNQPQHF
J: TRBJ1-5
V: TRBV11-3
size: NA
D: TRBD1

DNA: TGTGCCAGCAGCCCCCGGGGGATAGCGGGAGGGTCTGGCCCCTACAATGAGCAGTTCTTC
CDR3: CASSPRGIAGGSGPYNEQFF
J: TRBJ2-1
V: TRBV9
size: once
D: TRBD2

DNA: TGTGCTAGCAGCCCACAGCTGGCGGGAGTTCTGGGGCGCGGTGAGCAGTTCTTC
CDR3: CASSPQLAGVLGRGEQFF
J: TRBJ2-1
V: TRBV7-7
size: NA
D: TRBD2

DNA: TGCGCCAGCAGCTTGACAGGGTTAGGTGTTGGGTCTGGGGCCAACGTCCTGACTTTC
CDR3: CASSLTGLGVGSGANVLTF
J: TRBJ2-6
V: TRBV5-1
size: NA
D: NA

DNA: TGCGCCAGCAGGCCGGGACTAGCGCCTCAAGAGGAGCAGTTCTTC
CDR3: CASRPGLAPQEEQFF
J: TRBJ2-1
V: TRBV4-3
size: NA
D: TRBD2

DNA: TGTGCCAGCAGCGCGATGAACACTGAAGCTTTCTTT
CDR3: CASSAMNTEAFF
J: TRBJ1-1
V: TRBV6-5
size: few
D: NA

DNA: TGCGCCACCCATAGCGGGGATTTCTCCTACGAGCAGTACTTC
CDR3: CATHSGDFSYEQYF
J: TRBJ2-7
V: TRBV23-1
size: NA
D: TRBD2

DNA: TGTGCCAGCAGCCTCGGACAGGGCGAGCAGTACTTC
CDR3: CASSLGQGEQYF
J: TRBJ2-7
V: TRBV11-3
size: NA
D: TRBD1

DNA: TGTGCCAGCAGTGAGAAATTAGCGGGATTCACAGATACGCAGTATTTT
CDR3: CASSEKLAGFTDTQYF
J: TRBJ2-3
V: TRBV2
size: once
D: TRBD2

DNA: TGCGCCAGCAGCCATCTCGAGGGGCGGGACCAGTTCTTC
CDR3: CASSHLEGRDQFF
J: TRBJ2-1
V: TRBV4-3
size: NA
D: NA